This TCR beta chain was identified during a study of control samples from healthy donors and cancer patients. Measured with immunoSEQ multiplex PCR; TCRdb has only the in-frame clones, and not every one. Here the sample spans roughly 200,000 clones, roughly nine tenths being singletons. The CDR3 sequence is 15 residues long. V lost 4 bases and J 3 bases, leaving 14 bases between the germline ends. CDR1 is LNHDA and CDR2 is SQIVND in the germline V gene (reference sequence). Sequenced material: blood. The chain couples TRBV19 to TRBJ2-3; no firm D call. The TCR originated in a young man in good health. The CDR3: CASSRGRWVTDTQYF. The CDR3 DNA reads TGTGCCAGTAGTAGAGGCAGGTGGGTTACAGATACGCAGTATTTT.